The text below deals with one T cell receptor beta chain. Its antigen is still unknown. Amplification used 60 Vbeta primers and 13 Jbeta primers. Produced via immunoSEQ multiplex PCR; TCRdb's table is partial and in-frame only. Of some 180,000 clones listed, around 77% are singletons. This specimen belongs to a study of cytomegalovirus exposure and HLA in healthy donors. Study details: Earlier results showed 117 million unique TCR beta sequences derived from roughly 200 million T cells. Study-level findings and limits: From TCR beta sequences, most subjects' HLA-A and HLA-B alleles were reportedly predicted accurately. Previously analyzed data showed that most TCR beta V segments were productive at a frequency of about 87% or about 30%.

CDR1 and CDR2 from the germline V gene are SGHRS and YFSETQ. This CDR3 spans 15 amino acids. V was clipped by 0 bases and J by 4 bases, with 13 bases between them. Material for sequencing was PBMCs. This chain joins TRBV5-1 and TRBJ2-5; possibly TRBD1 for D (5 bases). The receptor's source is a woman in her 30s in good health and CMV-seronegative. CDR3 amino acids: CASSLGGVRGETQYF. The CDR3 DNA is TGCGCCAGCAGCTTGGGTGGGGTAAGGGGAGAGACCCAGTACTTC.